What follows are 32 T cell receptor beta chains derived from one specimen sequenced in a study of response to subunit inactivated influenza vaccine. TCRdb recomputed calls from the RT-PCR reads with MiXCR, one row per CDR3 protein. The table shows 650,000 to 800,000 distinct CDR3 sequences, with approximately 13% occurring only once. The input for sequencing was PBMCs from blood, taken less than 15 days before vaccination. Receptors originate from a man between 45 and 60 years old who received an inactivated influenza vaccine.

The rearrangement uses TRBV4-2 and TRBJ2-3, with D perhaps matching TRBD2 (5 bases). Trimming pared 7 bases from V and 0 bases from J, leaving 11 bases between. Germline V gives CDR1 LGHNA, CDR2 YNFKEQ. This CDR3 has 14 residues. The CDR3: CASTKADSTDTQYF. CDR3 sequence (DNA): TGTGCCAGCACCAAAGCGGATAGCACAGATACGCAGTATTTT.

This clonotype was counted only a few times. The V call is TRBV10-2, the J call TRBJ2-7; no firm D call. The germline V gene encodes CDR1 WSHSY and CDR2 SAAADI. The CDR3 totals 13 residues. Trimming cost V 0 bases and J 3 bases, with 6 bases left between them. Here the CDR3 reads CASSESTFYEQYF. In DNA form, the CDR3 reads TGCGCCAGCAGTGAGTCCACCTTCTACGAGCAGTACTTC.

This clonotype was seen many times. The CDR3 coding sequence is TGCGCCAGCAGCTTGGCCGGGCAGTCCTACGAGCAGTACTTC. Amino acid sequence: CASSLAGQSYEQYF. The chain has TRBV5-1 and TRBJ2-7; no clear D. The CDR3 totals 14 residues. The V end was cut by 0 bases, the J end by 1 base, with 8 bases between. Germline lookup yields CDR1 SGHRS and CDR2 YFSETQ.

The CDR3 nucleotides read TGTGCCAGCAGTTTATCGAGAGCAACAGATACGCAGTATTTT. As protein: CASSLSRATDTQYF. The chain couples TRBV27 to TRBJ2-3; D ambiguous. V was cut by 0 bases and J by 3 bases, with 7 bases left in between. Looked up from germline, CDR1 is MNHEY and CDR2 is SMNVEV (reference sequence). This CDR3 spans 14 amino acids.

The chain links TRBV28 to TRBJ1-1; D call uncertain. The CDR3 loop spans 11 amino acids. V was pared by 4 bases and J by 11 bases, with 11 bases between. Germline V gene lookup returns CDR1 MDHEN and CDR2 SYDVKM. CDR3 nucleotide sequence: TGTGCCAGCAGTTCCTCTGAGGGCGCTTTCTTT. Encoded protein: CASSSSEGAFF.

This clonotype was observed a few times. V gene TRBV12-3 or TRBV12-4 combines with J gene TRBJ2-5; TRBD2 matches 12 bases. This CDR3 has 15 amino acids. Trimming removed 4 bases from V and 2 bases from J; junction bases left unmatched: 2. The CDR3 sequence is CASSWTSGNQETQYF. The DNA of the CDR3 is TGTGCCAGCAGTTGGACTAGCGGGAATCAAGAGACCCAGTACTTC.

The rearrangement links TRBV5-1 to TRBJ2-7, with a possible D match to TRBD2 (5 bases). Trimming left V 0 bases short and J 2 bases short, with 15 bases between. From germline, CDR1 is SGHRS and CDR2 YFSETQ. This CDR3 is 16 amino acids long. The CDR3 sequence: CASSLAPSSGAYEQYF. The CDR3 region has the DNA TGCGCCAGCAGCTTGGCCCCCTCCTCCGGGGCCTACGAGCAGTACTTC.

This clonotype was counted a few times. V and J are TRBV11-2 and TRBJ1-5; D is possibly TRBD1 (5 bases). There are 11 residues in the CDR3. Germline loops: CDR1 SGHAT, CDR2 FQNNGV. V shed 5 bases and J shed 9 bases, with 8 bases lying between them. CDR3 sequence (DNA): TGTGCCAGCAGCGCGGGGGGGCCCCAGCATTTT. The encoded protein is CASSAGGPQHF.

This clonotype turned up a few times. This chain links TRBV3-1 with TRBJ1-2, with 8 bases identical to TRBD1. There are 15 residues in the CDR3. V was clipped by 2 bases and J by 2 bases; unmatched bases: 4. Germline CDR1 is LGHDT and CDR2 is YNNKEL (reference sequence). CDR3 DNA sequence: TGTGCCAGCAGCCAACTGACAGGGGCCAACTATGGCTACACCTTC. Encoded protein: CASSQLTGANYGYTF.

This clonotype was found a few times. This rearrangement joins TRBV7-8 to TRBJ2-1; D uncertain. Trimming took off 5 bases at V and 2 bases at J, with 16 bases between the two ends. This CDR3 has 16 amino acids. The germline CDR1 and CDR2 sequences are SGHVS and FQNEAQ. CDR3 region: CASSRRDSPTYNEQFF. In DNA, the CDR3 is TGTGCCAGCAGCCGAAGAGACTCACCCACCTACAATGAGCAGTTCTTC.

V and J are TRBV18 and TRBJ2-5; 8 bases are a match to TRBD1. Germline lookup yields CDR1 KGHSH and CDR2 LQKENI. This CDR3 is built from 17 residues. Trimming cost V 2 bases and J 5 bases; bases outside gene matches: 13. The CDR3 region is CASSPRGQASGYETQYF. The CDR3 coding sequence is TGTGCCAGCTCACCAAGGGGACAGGCCTCGGGGTATGAGACCCAGTACTTC. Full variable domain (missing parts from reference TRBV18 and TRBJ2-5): NAGVMQNPRHLVRRRGQEARLRCSPMKGHSHVYWYRQLPEEGLKFMVYLQKENIIDESGMPKERFSAEFPKEGPSILRIQQVVRGDSAAYFCASSPRGQASGYETQYFGPGTRLLVL.

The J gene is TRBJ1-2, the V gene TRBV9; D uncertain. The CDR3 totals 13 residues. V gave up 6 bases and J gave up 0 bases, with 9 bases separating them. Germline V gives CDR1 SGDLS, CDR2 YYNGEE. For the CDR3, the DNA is TGTGCCAGCACCCAAGGAGCTAACTATGGCTACACCTTC. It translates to CASTQGANYGYTF.

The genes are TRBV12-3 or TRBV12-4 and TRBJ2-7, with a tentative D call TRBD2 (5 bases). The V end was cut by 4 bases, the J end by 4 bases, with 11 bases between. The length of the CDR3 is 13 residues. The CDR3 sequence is CASSSGLLYEQYF. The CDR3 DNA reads TGTGCCAGCAGTTCCGGACTCTTGTACGAGCAGTACTTC.

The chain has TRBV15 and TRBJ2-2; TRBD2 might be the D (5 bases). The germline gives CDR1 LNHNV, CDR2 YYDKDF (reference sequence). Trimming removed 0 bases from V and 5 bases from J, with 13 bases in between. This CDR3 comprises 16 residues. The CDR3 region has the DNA TGTGCCACCAGCAGAGAGCTAGCTCCGAGGACCGGGGAGCTGTTTTTT. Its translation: CATSRELAPRTGELFF.

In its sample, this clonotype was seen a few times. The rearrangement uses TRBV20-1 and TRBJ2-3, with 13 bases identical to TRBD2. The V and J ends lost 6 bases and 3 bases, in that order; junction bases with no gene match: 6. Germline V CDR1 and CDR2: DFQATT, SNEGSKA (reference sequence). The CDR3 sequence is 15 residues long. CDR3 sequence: CSALLAGGGTDTQYF. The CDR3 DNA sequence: TGCAGTGCCTTACTAGCGGGGGGGGGGACAGATACGCAGTATTTT.

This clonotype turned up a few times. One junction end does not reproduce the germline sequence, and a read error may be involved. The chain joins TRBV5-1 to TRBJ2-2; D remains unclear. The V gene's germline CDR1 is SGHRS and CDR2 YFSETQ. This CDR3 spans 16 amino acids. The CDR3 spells CASSLWRTENIGELFF. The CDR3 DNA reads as TGCGCCAGCAGCTTGTGGCGGACGGAGAACATCGGGGAGCTGTTTTTT. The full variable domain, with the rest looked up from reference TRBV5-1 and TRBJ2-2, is KAGVTQTPRYLIKTRGQQVTLSCSPISGHRSVSWYQQTPGQGLQFLFEYFSETQRNKGNFPGRFSGRQFSNSRSEMNVSTLELGDSALYLCASSLWRTENIGELFFGEGSRLTVL.

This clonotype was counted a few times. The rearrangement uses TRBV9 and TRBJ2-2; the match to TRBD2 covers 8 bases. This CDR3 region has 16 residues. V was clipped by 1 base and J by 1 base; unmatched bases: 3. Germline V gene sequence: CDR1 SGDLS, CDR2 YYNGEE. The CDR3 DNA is TGTGCCAGCAGCGTATCGGGACTAGGGAACACCGGGGAGCTGTTTTTT. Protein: CASSVSGLGNTGELFF.

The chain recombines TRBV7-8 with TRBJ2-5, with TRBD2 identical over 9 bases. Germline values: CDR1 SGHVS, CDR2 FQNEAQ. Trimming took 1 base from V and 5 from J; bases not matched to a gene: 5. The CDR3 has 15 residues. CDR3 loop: CASSLEAGGEETQYF. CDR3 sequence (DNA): TGTGCCAGCAGCTTAGAGGCGGGAGGGGAGGAGACCCAGTACTTC.

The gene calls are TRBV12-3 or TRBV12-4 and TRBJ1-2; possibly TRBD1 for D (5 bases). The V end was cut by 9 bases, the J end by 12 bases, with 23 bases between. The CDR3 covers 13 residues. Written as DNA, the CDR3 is TGTGCCAGTAGCACTATCTGGGGGTACGAGAACACCTTC. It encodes CASSTIWGYENTF.

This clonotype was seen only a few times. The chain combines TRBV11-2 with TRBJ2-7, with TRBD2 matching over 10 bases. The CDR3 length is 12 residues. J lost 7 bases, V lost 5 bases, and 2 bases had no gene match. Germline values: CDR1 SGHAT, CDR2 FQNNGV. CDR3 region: CASSKGLAEQYF. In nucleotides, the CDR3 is TGTGCCAGCAGCAAGGGACTAGCGGAGCAGTACTTC. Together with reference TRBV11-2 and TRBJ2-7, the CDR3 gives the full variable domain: EAGVAQSPRYKIIEKRQSVAFWCNPISGHATLYWYQQILGQGPKLLIQFQNNGVVDDSQLPKDRFSAERLKGVDSTLKIQPAKLEDSAVYLCASSKGLAEQYFGPGTRLTVT.

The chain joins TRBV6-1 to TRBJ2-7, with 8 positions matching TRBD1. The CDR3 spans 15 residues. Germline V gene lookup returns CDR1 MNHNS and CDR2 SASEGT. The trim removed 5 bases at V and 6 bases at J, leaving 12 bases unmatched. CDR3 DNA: TGTGCCAGCAGTACCGGGACAGGTCGTCCGGGCGAGCAGTACTTC. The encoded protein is CASSTGTGRPGEQYF.

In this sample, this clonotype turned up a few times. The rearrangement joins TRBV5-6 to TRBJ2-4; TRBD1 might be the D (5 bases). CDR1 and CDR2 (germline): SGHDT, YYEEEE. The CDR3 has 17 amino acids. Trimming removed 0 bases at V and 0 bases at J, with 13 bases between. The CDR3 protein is CASSLGRGWGAKNIQYF. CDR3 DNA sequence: TGTGCCAGCAGCTTGGGTAGGGGATGGGGAGCCAAAAACATTCAGTACTTC.

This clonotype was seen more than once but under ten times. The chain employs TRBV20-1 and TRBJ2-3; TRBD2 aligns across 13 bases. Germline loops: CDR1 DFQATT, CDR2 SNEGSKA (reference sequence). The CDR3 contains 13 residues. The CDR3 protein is CRPTSGGADTQYF. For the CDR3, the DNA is TGCAGGCCTACTAGCGGGGGGGCAGATACGCAGTATTTT.

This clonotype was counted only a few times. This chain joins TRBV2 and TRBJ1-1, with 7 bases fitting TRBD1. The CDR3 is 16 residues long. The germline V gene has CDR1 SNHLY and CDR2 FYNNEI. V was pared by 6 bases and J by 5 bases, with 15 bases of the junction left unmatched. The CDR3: CASRRTGAGFGTEAFF. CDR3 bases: TGTGCCAGCAGGAGAACAGGGGCGGGTTTTGGTACTGAAGCTTTCTTT.

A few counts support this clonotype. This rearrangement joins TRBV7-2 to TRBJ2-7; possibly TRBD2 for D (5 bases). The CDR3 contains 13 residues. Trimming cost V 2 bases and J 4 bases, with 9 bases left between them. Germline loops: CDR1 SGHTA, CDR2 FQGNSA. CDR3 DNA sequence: TGTGCCAGCAGCTTAATGACTAAATACGAGCAGTACTTC. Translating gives CASSLMTKYEQYF.

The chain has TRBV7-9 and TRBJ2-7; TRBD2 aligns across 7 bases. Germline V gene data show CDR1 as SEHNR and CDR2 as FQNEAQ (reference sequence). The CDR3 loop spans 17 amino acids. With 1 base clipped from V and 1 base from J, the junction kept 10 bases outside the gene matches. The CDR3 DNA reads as TGTGCCAGCAGCTTAGTTCGGCTAGCGGTGCAATCCTACGAGCAGTACTTC. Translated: CASSLVRLAVQSYEQYF.

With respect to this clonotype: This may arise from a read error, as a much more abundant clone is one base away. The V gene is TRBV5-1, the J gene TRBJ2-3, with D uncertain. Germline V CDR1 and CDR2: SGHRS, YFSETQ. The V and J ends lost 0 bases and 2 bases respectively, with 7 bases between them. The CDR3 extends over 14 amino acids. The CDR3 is CASSLEQTTDTQYF. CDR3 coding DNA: TGCGCCAGCAGCTTGGAGCAGACCACAGATACGCAGTATTTT.

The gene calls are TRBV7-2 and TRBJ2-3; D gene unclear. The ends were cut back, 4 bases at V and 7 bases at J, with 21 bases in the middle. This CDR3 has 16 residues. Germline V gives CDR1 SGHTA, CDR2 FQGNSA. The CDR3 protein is CASSSRAGQEAYTQYF. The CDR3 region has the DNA TGTGCCAGCAGCTCTCGGGCCGGGCAGGAAGCCTATACGCAGTATTTT.

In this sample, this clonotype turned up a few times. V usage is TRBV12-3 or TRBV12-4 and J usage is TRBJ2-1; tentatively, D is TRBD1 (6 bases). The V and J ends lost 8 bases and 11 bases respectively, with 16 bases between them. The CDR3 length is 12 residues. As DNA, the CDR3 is TGTGCCAGCGGGCCGAGGGGGTGGAAGCAGTTCTTC. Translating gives CASGPRGWKQFF.

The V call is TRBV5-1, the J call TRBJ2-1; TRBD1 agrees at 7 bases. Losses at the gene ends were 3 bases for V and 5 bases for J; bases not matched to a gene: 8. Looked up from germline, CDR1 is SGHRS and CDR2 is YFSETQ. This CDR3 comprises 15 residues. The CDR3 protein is CASSYGTDKDNEQFF. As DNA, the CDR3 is TGCGCCAGCAGCTACGGGACAGACAAAGACAATGAGCAGTTCTTC.

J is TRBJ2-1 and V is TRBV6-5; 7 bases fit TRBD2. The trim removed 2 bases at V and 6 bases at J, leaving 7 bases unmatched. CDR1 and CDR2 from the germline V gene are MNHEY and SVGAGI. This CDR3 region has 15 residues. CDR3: CASSYGAGVVNEQFF. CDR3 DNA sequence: TGTGCCAGCAGTTACGGGGCGGGAGTGGTCAATGAGCAGTTCTTC.

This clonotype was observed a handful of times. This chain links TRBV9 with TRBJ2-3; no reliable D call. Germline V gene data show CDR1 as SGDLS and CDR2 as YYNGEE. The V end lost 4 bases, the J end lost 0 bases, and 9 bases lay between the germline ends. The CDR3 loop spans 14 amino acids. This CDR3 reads CASSPPPSTDTQYF. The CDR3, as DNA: TGTGCCAGCAGCCCCCCTCCTAGCACAGATACGCAGTATTTT.